The subject of this entry is one T cell receptor beta chain. Antigen specificity is unknown. Deletions cut 1 base from V and 4 bases from J, with 11 bases between. The CDR3 has 14 residues. CDR1 LNHNV and CDR2 YYDKDF come from the germline V gene (reference sequence). This sample was taken from a study of OX40 agonist ivuxolimab in advanced cancers. The method was immunoSEQ multiplex PCR; TCRdb's version includes in-frame clones alone and lacks a portion of them. The sample lists fewer than 65,000 clones; roughly nine tenths were seen once. Study-wide points: Mean expanded clone counts were higher in CD8+ than CD4+ T cells.

This clonotype was sampled from an adult with an advanced solid tumor such as melanoma, head and neck, liver or kidney cancer. The sequencing used CD4+ or CD8+ T cells sorted from blood, collected in a trial of the OX40 agonist ivuxolimab. The chain carries TRBV15 and TRBJ2-7, with D perhaps matching TRBD1 (5 bases). The CDR3 region has the DNA TGTGCCACCAGCAGAGCCCCCTCAGGGTACGAGCAGTACTTC. Its protein product is CATSRAPSGYEQYF.